This T cell receptor beta chain was recovered during a study of T cell responses to AZD1222 COVID-19 vaccine. This clone was counted once. The V and J ends lost 3 bases and 4 bases respectively, with 15 bases between them. The germline CDR1 and CDR2 sequences are MNHNS and SASEGT. The CDR3 length is 15 residues. TCRdb keeps only in-frame clones here, not all; method: immunoSEQ multiplex PCR. This table holds more than 65,000 clones, approximately 82% found once. The sequences come from peripheral blood, collected 28 days after the second AZD1222 dose. The J gene is TRBJ1-2, the V gene TRBV6-1; D possibly corresponds to TRBD1 (5 bases). The source of this sequence is an adult who received the AZD1222 COVID-19 vaccine. The CDR3 spells CASSEGWQGGYGYTF. The CDR3 DNA is TGTGCCAGCAGTGAGGGGTGGCAGGGTGGCTATGGCTACACCTTC.